A selection of T cell receptor beta chains follows, all from one sample in a study of blood T cell repertoires in COVID-19. The protocol was immunoSEQ multiplex PCR, while the TCRdb copy is restricted to in-frame clones and leaves out a portion. The sample yields around 220,000 clones, about 88% seen once. The sample was peripheral blood. These receptors all come from a woman between 45 and 60 years old with COVID-19, enrolled during active disease. The CDR3 runs from the conserved cysteine through the conserved F or W. Size is stated for part of the rows, as once, few or many counts, or as a class when the clone is expanded.

CDR3 length	V gene	clone size	J gene	CDR3 protein
16	TRBV28	few	TRBJ1-1	CASSLLGQGYNTEAFF
12	TRBV19	-	TRBJ1-5	CASSIVAQPQHF
12	TRBV5-1	-	TRBJ2-7	CASSLTGSEQYF
15	TRBV5-1	-	TRBJ1-1	CASSLAGTVNTEAFF
16	TRBV5-4	-	TRBJ2-1	CASSPGGPLSYNEQFF
17	TRBV24-1	once	TRBJ2-6	CATSDPGMTSGANVLTF
14	TRBV19	few	TRBJ1-2	CASSPRPGGWGYTF
14	TRBV28	-	TRBJ2-2	CAAGPLVNTGELFF
14	TRBV9	-	TRBJ2-3	CASSVGHHTDTQYF
14	TRBV10-1	-	TRBJ2-2	CASSADYNTGELFF
16	TRBV19	-	TRBJ1-2	CASSLVRTALKGGYTF
16	TRBV4-3	once	TRBJ2-2	CASSQRQGPNTGELFF
19	TRBV28	-	TRBJ2-1	CASSVVVSSWASGGNEQFF
17	TRBV30	-	TRBJ1-2	CAWSLNRGLLNNYGYTF
13	TRBV6-2/TRBV6-3	-	TRBJ1-1	CASSYGGRTEAFF
11	TRBV10-2	-	TRBJ2-3	CATLYADTQYF
15	TRBV14	-	TRBJ1-2	CASSQDLRGNYGYTF
15	TRBV7-2	many	TRBJ2-2	CASSLEAGGVGELFF
16	TRBV7-2	-	TRBJ2-3	CASSYILGGRTDTQYF
13	TRBV7-3	-	TRBJ2-3	CASSRKTGDTQYF
15	TRBV5-1	-	TRBJ2-2	CASSFWQGWAGELFF
13	TRBV28	once	TRBJ1-1	CASSQGLITEAFF
15	TRBV27	many	TRBJ2-7	CASRQIGLSSYEQYF
13	TRBV27	-	TRBJ2-7	CASSSSQGEQQYF
16	TRBV4-1	once	TRBJ1-5	CASSEGAGLTDQPQHF
13	TRBV7-9	-	TRBJ1-2	CASSPEGAEGYTF
13	TRBV18	-	TRBJ2-7	CASSPQGADEQYF
14	TRBV5-1	-	TRBJ2-5	CASSTGRGAETQYF
14	TRBV4-3	-	TRBJ2-1	CASAQGLTYNEQFF
15	TRBV7-2	-	TRBJ1-5	CASSFRGGLNQPQHF
18	TRBV7-2	-	TRBJ2-7	CASSLLNRGQGGSYEQYF
13	TRBV30	-	TRBJ1-1	CAWSSGENTEAFF
13	TRBV14	-	TRBJ2-5	CASSPFQGGTQYF
17	TRBV5-4	-	TRBJ2-6	CASSSETGYSGANVLTF
15	TRBV7-3	-	TRBJ2-2	CASSRGFANTGELFF
14	TRBV27	-	TRBJ2-2	CASSLMGASGELFF
13	TRBV6-1	-	TRBJ1-1	CASSEWGGSEAFF
12	TRBV5-5	-	TRBJ1-2	CASSLPRDGYTF
15	TRBV5-1	-	TRBJ1-6	CASSLDADNNSPLHF
15	TRBV7-6	-	TRBJ1-1	CASSRESGAHTEAFF
13	TRBV28	once	TRBJ1-1	CASSSRLNTEAFF
17	TRBV4-1	-	TRBJ2-7	CASSQDGGSGGLYEQYF
16	TRBV28	-	TRBJ1-5	CASSLSTGGWNQPQHF
16	TRBV19	-	TRBJ1-4	CASSSRRDRGREKLFF
15	TRBV7-6	few	TRBJ2-1	CASSISGGASNEQFF
15	TRBV6-5	-	TRBJ2-3	CATRRGGLRTDTQYF
15	TRBV7-9	-	TRBJ2-7	CASSLSSGTGVEQYF